This entry concerns a single T cell receptor (beta chain). In this sample, this clone turned up a few times. The clone's antigen remains unknown. Base qualities are not provided; no much larger clone lies one nucleotide away. The sample belongs to a study of control samples from healthy donors and cancer patients (dated by TCRdb to 2018 to 2021). The library was generated by the immunoSEQ multiplex PCR assay. Entries here come from immuneACCESS through TCRdb and include only in-frame sequences with V and J called. Some clones fail to appear in such tables; in the studies checked, an unresolved V gene covers under half of the shortfall, and the cause of the remainder is unknown. Present in this sample are 140,000 to 150,000 clones, about 90% of which were seen just once. 3.2% of the sample is held by the ten biggest clonotypes. The TCR comes from a man aged 25-40 years in good health. The sample consisted of blood.

The CDR3 sequence is CASSLKANQDLRGNTIYF. The nucleotide sequence reads TGTGCCAGCTCACTGAAAGCAAACCAGGATTTGAGGGGAAACACCATATATTTT. The chain was built from TRBV18 and TRBJ1-3; the D gene identity is not certain. CDR1 and CDR2 are drawn from the germline V gene: KGHSH, LQKENI. V is clipped by 4 bases and J by 4 bases, and the sequence between their germline boundaries is 23 bases long. The CDR3, cysteine through phenylalanine, is 18 amino acids long. The read is trimmed to its CDR3 DNA, 54 bases read in frame from base 1.